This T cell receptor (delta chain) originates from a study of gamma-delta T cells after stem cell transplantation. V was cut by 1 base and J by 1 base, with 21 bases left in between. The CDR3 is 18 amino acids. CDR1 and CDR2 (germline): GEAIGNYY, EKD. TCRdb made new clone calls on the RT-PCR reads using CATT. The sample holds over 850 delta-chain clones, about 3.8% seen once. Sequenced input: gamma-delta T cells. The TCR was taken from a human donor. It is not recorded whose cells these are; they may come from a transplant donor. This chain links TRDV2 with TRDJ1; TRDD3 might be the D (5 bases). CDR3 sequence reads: CACDTIVGGGPITDKLIF. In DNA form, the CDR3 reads TGTGCCTGTGACACGATTGTAGGCGGGGGGCCGATCACCGATAAACTCATCTTT.